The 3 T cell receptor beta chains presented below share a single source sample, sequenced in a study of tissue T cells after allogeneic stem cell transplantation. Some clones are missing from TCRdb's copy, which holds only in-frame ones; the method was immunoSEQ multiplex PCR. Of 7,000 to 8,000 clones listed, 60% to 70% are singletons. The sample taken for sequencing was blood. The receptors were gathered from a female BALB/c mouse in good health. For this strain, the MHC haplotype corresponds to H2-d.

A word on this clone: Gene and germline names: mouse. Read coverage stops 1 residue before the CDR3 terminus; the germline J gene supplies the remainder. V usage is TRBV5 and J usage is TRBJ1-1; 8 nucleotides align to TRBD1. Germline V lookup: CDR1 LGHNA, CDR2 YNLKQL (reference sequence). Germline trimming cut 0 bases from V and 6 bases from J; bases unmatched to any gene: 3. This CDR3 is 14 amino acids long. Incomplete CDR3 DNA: TGTGCCAGCAGCCAAGACTCAGGGGGCGCAGAAGTCTTC. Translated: CASSQDSGGAEVF. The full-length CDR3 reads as CASSQDSGGAEVFF.

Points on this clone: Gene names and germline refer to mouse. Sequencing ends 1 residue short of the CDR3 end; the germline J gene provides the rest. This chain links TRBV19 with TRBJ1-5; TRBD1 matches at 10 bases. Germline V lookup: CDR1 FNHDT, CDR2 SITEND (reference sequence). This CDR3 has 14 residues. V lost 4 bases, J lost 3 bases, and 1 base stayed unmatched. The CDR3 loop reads CASSRTGGNQAPLF. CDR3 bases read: TGTGCCAGCAGTCGGACAGGGGGCAACCAGGCTCCGCTT.

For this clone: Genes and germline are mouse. CDR3 DNA (partial): TGTGCCAGCGGTGATGCAAAAGGGGAGAATTCGCCCCTCTAC. It codes for CASGDAKGENSPLY. The entire CDR3 protein is CASGDAKGENSPLYF. V usage is TRBV13-2 and J usage is TRBJ1-6; D might be TRBD1 (5 bases). The read halts 1 residue ahead of the CDR3 end, with the missing end drawn from the germline J gene. TRBJ1-6 is known as an ORF, though its function is uncertain. Between the trimmed V and J ends, which lost 0 bases and 7 bases, there was a span of 11 bases. Germline V lookup: CDR1 NNHNN, CDR2 SYGAGS (reference sequence). The CDR3 sequence is 15 residues long.